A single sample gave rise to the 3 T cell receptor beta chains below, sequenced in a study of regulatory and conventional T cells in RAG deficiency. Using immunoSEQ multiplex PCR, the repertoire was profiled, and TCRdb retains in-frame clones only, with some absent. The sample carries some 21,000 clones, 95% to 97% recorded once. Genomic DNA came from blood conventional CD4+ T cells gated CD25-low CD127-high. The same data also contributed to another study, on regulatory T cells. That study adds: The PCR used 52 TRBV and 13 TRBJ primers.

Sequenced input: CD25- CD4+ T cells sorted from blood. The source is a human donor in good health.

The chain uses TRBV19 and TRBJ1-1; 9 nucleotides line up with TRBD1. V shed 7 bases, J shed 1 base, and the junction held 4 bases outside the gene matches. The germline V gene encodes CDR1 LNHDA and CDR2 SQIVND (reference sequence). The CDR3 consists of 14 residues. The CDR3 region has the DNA TGTGCCAGTACTATGGGACAGGGGAACACTGAAGCTTTCTTT. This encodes CASTMGQGNTEAFF.

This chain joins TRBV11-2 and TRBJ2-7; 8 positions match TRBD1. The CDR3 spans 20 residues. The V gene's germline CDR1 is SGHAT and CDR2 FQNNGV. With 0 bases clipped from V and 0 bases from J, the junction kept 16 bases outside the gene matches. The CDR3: CASSLDGMDRAPLSSYEQYF. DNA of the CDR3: TGTGCCAGCAGCTTAGACGGGATGGACAGGGCTCCCTTAAGCTCCTACGAGCAGTACTTC. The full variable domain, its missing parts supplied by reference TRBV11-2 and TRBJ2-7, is EAGVAQSPRYKIIEKRQSVAFWCNPISGHATLYWYQQILGQGPKLLIQFQNNGVVDDSQLPKDRFSAERLKGVDSTLKIQPAKLEDSAVYLCASSLDGMDRAPLSSYEQYFGPGTRLTVT.

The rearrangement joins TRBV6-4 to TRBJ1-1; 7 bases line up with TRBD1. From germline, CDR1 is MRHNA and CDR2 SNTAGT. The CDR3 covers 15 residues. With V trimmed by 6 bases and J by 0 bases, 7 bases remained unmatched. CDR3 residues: CASRVETGLNTEAFF. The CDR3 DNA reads TGTGCCAGCAGAGTAGAGACAGGGTTGAACACTGAAGCTTTCTTT.